The present TCR beta chain was sequenced within a study of blood T cells in healthy people across ages. Per the germline V gene, CDR1 is SEHNR and CDR2 is FQNEAQ (reference sequence). The CDR3 extends over 15 amino acids. V dropped 3 bases and J dropped 3 bases, with 14 bases sitting between them. Primed by a sample-barcoded 5' primer and a J-beta primer mix, a second PCR proceeded for about 6 to 12 cycles. TCRdb analysed the 5' RACE reads with MiXCR anew, one entry per CDR3 protein. In the table there are some 700,000 distinct CDR3 sequences, around a fifth of which are singletons. This clonotype has just a few counts.

The TCR originated in a man between 65 and 85 years old in good health. Sequenced input: blood. The chain combines TRBV7-9 with TRBJ1-2; D gene ambiguous. For the CDR3, the DNA is TGTGCCAGCAGCTTGCGACTGGAATCCTACTATGGCTACACCTTC. Translated, it gives CASSLRLESYYGYTF.